This is a list of T cell receptor beta chains from one sample in a study of PD-1 blockade in classical Hodgkin lymphoma. Assay used: immunoSEQ multiplex PCR; TCRdb lists only in-frame clones, some missing. The sample yields 25,000 to 30,000 clones, under 70% seen once. Material: peripheral blood mononuclear cells (PBMCs), obtained before the second cycle of nivolumab. The receptors come from a human donor with classical Hodgkin lymphoma. CDR3s include the opening cysteine and the closing phenylalanine or tryptophan. A D gene is named only where the DNA matches it firmly. Rows may omit the clone size; those that give it use once, few, many or a size class.

>NA|NA|TRBJ1-2|TRBV2
CASSDDVPRGYTF
TGTGCCAGCAGTGATGACGTCCCGCGCGGCTACACCTTC
>NA|once|TRBJ2-2|TRBV12-5
CASGLIVGSPNTGELFF
TGTGCTAGTGGTTTGATAGTCGGGTCGCCAAACACCGGGGAGCTGTTTTTT
>NA|NA|TRBJ1-6|TRBV7-8
CASSLPISYNSPLHF
TGTGCCAGCAGCCTCCCCATCTCCTATAATTCACCCCTCCACTTT
>TRBD1|NA|TRBJ1-6|TRBV4-2
CASSPNGDRANSPLHF
TGTGCCAGCAGCCCTAATGGGGACAGGGCTAATTCACCCCTCCACTTT
>TRBD1|NA|TRBJ1-4|TRBV4-3
CASSQDRGQGGEKLFF
TGCGCCAGCAGCCAAGATAGGGGGCAGGGAGGGGAAAAACTGTTTTTT
>NA|NA|TRBJ1-4|TRBV19
CASSPWTRNEKLFF
TGTGCCAGTAGTCCCTGGACAAGAAATGAAAAACTGTTTTTT
>NA|NA|TRBJ2-1|TRBV28
CASSLLTYNEQFF
TGTGCCAGCAGTTTATTGACCTACAATGAGCAGTTCTTC
>NA|NA|TRBJ1-4|TRBV2
CASSLLGVDEKLFF
TGTGCCAGCAGTCTCCTTGGGGTGGACGAAAAACTGTTTTTT
>TRBD2|NA|TRBJ2-1|TRBV6-1
CASSGLLAGLFNEQFF
TGTGCCAGCAGTGGGTTGCTAGCGGGGTTGTTCAATGAGCAGTTCTTC
>NA|NA|TRBJ1-4|TRBV5-4
CASSPRGRSGEKLFF
TGTGCCAGCAGCCCCAGGGGTCGTTCGGGTGAAAAACTGTTTTTT
>NA|NA|TRBJ2-6|TRBV6-1
CASSERVSGANVLTF
TGTGCCAGCAGTGAAAGGGTCTCTGGGGCCAACGTCCTGACTTTC
>TRBD1|medium-sized|TRBJ1-6|TRBV5-4
CASTPGQGANNSPLHF
TGTGCCAGCACCCCTGGACAGGGGGCAAATAATTCACCCCTCCACTTT
>TRBD1|NA|TRBJ2-1|TRBV4-3
CASSLRTGVNEQFF
TGCGCCAGCAGCCTGCGGACAGGGGTCAATGAGCAGTTCTTC
>NA|NA|TRBJ1-1|TRBV10-3
CATRLKRGKNTEAFF
TGTGCCACGCGGCTGAAAAGGGGAAAGAACACTGAAGCTTTCTTT
>NA|NA|TRBJ2-2|TRBV6-5
CASSYNTGELFF
TGTGCCAGCAGTTACAACACCGGGGAGCTGTTTTTT
>NA|NA|TRBJ1-5|TRBV6-1
CASTVGLGNQPQHF
TGTGCCAGCACCGTGGGTTTGGGCAATCAGCCCCAGCATTTT
>NA|medium-sized|TRBJ1-2|TRBV4-1
CASSPAGEGRKQGYTF
TGCGCCAGCAGCCCAGCGGGCGAGGGGCGGAAGCAAGGCTACACCTTC
>NA|NA|TRBJ2-2|TRBV9
CASSVVGQGANTGELFF
TGTGCCAGCAGCGTAGTCGGGCAGGGCGCGAACACCGGGGAGCTGTTTTTT
>NA|NA|TRBJ2-7|TRBV19
CASSIGGSYEQYF
TGTGCCAGTAGTATAGGCGGTTCCTACGAGCAGTACTTC
>NA|large|TRBJ2-2|TRBV5-5
CASSLGGVRTGELFF
TGTGCCAGCAGCTTAGGAGGGGTCCGCACCGGGGAGCTGTTTTTT
>NA|NA|TRBJ1-1|TRBV4-3
CASSQEFRGTEAFF
TGCGCCAGCAGCCAAGAGTTCCGGGGCACTGAAGCTTTCTTT
>NA|NA|TRBJ2-7|TRBV6-1
CASSEYYAPSSYEQYF
TGTGCCAGCAGTGAGTATTACGCCCCTTCTTCGTACGAGCAGTACTTC
>TRBD1|NA|TRBJ2-1|TRBV6-1
CASSPTPGQGVEQFF
TGTGCCAGCAGTCCCACCCCGGGACAGGGAGTAGAGCAGTTCTTC
>TRBD1|NA|TRBJ1-6|TRBV7-2
CASRGQGLSSPLHF
TGTGCCAGCAGAGGACAGGGTTTGAGTTCACCCCTCCACTTT
>NA|once|TRBJ2-5|TRBV5-1
CASGPGEYQTQYF
TGCGCCAGCGGGCCGGGGGAGTACCAGACCCAGTACTTC
>TRBD1|NA|TRBJ2-7|TRBV7-2
CASRAGTVGAYEQYF
TGTGCCAGCAGGGCCGGGACAGTGGGGGCCTACGAGCAGTACTTC
>TRBD2|NA|TRBJ2-2|TRBV28
CASSGSGLAGGSQNTGELFF
TGTGCCAGCAGTGGATCGGGACTAGCGGGGGGCAGTCAGAACACCGGGGAGCTGTTTTTT
>TRBD1|medium-sized|TRBJ1-1|TRBV6-1
CASSRQGITEAFF
TGTGCCAGCAGTAGACAGGGTATCACTGAAGCTTTCTTT
>NA|NA|TRBJ2-2|TRBV9
CASSVSGATTGELFF
TGTGCCAGCAGCGTATCGGGGGCCACCACCGGGGAGCTGTTTTTT
>TRBD1|NA|TRBJ1-3|TRBV7-8
CASSSRQGPGTGNTIYF
TGTGCCAGCAGCTCCAGACAGGGCCCTGGAACTGGAAACACCATATATTTT
>TRBD1|NA|TRBJ2-1|TRBV7-2
CASSLGQNNEQFF
TGTGCCAGCAGCTTGGGACAGAACAATGAGCAGTTCTTC
>NA|NA|TRBJ1-1|TRBV7-2
CASSRTPNTEAFF
TGTGCCAGCAGCAGAACACCCAACACTGAAGCTTTCTTT
>NA|NA|TRBJ1-2|TRBV15
CATSRDPGRGGYTF
TGTGCCACCAGCAGAGACCCCGGAAGAGGTGGCTACACCTTC
>TRBD1|NA|TRBJ1-4|TRBV30
CAWSAGGEKLFF
TGTGCCTGGAGTGCAGGGGGCGAAAAACTGTTTTTT
>NA|NA|TRBJ1-2|TRBV4-2
CASSPRARGDYGYTF
TGTGCCAGCAGCCCCCGCGCCAGGGGCGACTATGGCTACACCTTC
>NA|NA|TRBJ2-7|TRBV6-5
CASSLGREQYF
TGTGCCAGCAGTTTGGGGCGGGAGCAGTACTTC
>TRBD1|NA|TRBJ1-5|TRBV18
CASSEETGGRGQPQHF
TGTGCCAGCTCAGAAGAGACAGGGGGCCGAGGCCAGCCCCAGCATTTT
>NA|NA|TRBJ2-2|TRBV9
CASGSPEDGPNTGELFF
TGTGCCAGCGGTTCCCCCGAGGACGGACCGAACACCGGGGAGCTGTTTTTT
>TRBD1|few|TRBJ1-1|TRBV18
CASSPDRDTEAFF
TGTGCCAGCTCACCAGACAGGGACACTGAAGCTTTCTTT
>NA|medium-sized|TRBJ1-5|TRBV5-8
CASSARTDIGNQPQHF
TGTGCCAGCAGCGCCCGGACAGATATCGGCAATCAGCCCCAGCATTTT
>NA|NA|TRBJ1-2|TRBV5-4
CASSFPSYLVTGSYTF
TGTGCCAGCAGCTTTCCAAGCTATCTGGTAACAGGGAGCTACACCTTC
>TRBD2|NA|TRBJ2-3|TRBV19
CASSPGTSAYTQYF
TGTGCCAGTAGTCCGGGGACTAGCGCCTATACGCAGTATTTT
>NA|NA|TRBJ2-3|TRBV15
CATSFDRQPVYF
TGTGCCACCAGCTTCGACAGGCAACCTGTCTATTTT
>NA|NA|TRBJ1-1|TRBV29-1
CSVVQSNTEAFF
TGCAGCGTGGTTCAGAGTAACACTGAAGCTTTCTTT
>NA|once|TRBJ1-2|TRBV7-3
CASSFQTNYGYTF
TGTGCCAGCAGCTTCCAAACTAACTATGGCTACACCTTC
>NA|few|TRBJ1-4|TRBV18
CASSPKGTGEKLFF
TGTGCCAGCTCACCAAAGGGGACGGGTGAAAAACTGTTTTTT
>TRBD1|NA|TRBJ2-2|TRBV5-1
CASSATGGTTGELFF
TGCGCCAGCAGCGCCACAGGGGGAACGACCGGGGAGCTGTTTTTT
>NA|few|TRBJ2-2|TRBV18
CASSPVENQELFF
TGTGCCAGCTCACCAGTCGAGAACCAGGAGCTGTTTTTT
>NA|few|TRBJ1-3|TRBV19
CASSAGHSGNTIYF
TGTGCCAGTAGTGCCGGACACTCTGGAAACACCATATATTTT
>TRBD2|NA|TRBJ2-2|TRBV19
CASSMTSGGFRGTGELFF
TGTGCCAGTAGTATGACTAGCGGGGGGTTTCGAGGCACCGGGGAGCTGTTTTTT
>NA|NA|TRBJ1-1|TRBV4-1
CASSKGSGLNTEAFF
TGCGCCAGCAGCAAAGGATCGGGGCTGAACACTGAAGCTTTCTTT
>NA|NA|TRBJ1-1|TRBV28
CASRMGRVNTEAFF
TGTGCCAGCAGGATGGGACGGGTGAACACTGAAGCTTTCTTT
>TRBD2|NA|TRBJ2-5|TRBV2
CASKGTSGGWGTQYF
TGTGCCAGCAAGGGAACTAGCGGGGGATGGGGGACCCAGTACTTC
>NA|NA|TRBJ2-3|TRBV5-1
CASSLWGATDTQYF
TGCGCCAGCAGCTTATGGGGGGCCACAGATACGCAGTATTTT
>NA|once|TRBJ1-2|TRBV6-1
CARGLYGYTF
TGTGCAAGGGGTCTATATGGCTACACCTTC